The rows below give T cell receptor beta chains drawn from one sample of a study of high-grade serous ovarian cancer treatment subgroups. Only in-frame clones appear in the TCRdb table, and some are missing; sequencing was by immunoSEQ multiplex PCR. The table lists 8,800 or so clones, approximately 75% of them singletons, with 10% in the top ten. Sequencing used tumor tissue. These receptors were collected from a human donor with high-grade serous ovarian cancer. CDR3s include the opening cysteine and the closing phenylalanine or tryptophan. Fields, in order: V gene, D gene, clone size, J gene, CDR3 protein, CDR3 DNA. The D gene is left open where the match is weak. Where a row states a size, it is once, few, many or the class of an expanded clone; other rows omit it.

TRBV6-5,NA,NA,TRBJ2-3,CASSVLGTDTQYF,TGTGCCAGCAGTGTACTGGGCACAGATACGCAGTATTTT
TRBV4-2,NA,NA,TRBJ1-3,CASSQEPILSGNTIYF,TGTGCCAGCAGCCAAGAGCCGATACTCTCTGGAAACACCATATATTTT
TRBV2,NA,NA,TRBJ1-5,CASSDGNQPQHF,TGTGCCAGCAGTGATGGCAATCAGCCCCAGCATTTT
TRBV29-1,NA,NA,TRBJ2-3,CSVAWQGTDTQYF,TGCAGCGTTGCTTGGCAGGGGACAGATACGCAGTATTTT
TRBV7-2,TRBD2,once,TRBJ2-1,CASSREIAGGKNEQFF,TGTGCCAGCAGCCGCGAGATAGCGGGAGGAAAAAATGAGCAGTTCTTC
TRBV9,NA,once,TRBJ2-1,CASSVASIAAPYNEQFF,TGTGCCAGCAGCGTAGCTAGCATAGCGGCTCCTTACAATGAGCAGTTCTTC
TRBV5-5,TRBD2,NA,TRBJ2-7,CASSPSTSGRALAYEQYF,TGTGCCAGCAGCCCATCGACTAGCGGGAGGGCCTTGGCCTACGAGCAGTACTTT
TRBV5-1,NA,NA,TRBJ2-3,CASRSTDTQYF,TGCGCCAGCAGATCCACAGATACGCAGTATTTT
TRBV10-3,TRBD2,NA,TRBJ2-7,CAIGTDLAGYEQYF,TGTGCCATCGGTACAGACCTAGCGGGCTACGAGCAGTACTTC
TRBV11-2,TRBD1,NA,TRBJ2-7,CASSLEGQAYEQYF,TGTGCCAGCAGCTTAGAGGGACAGGCCTACGAGCAGTACTTC
TRBV11-2,NA,NA,TRBJ2-3,CASSLDRGAGDTQYF,TGTGCCAGCAGCTTAGATCGTGGGGCTGGAGATACGCAGTATTTT
TRBV11-2,NA,NA,TRBJ1-2,CASSLIGSYNYGYTF,TGTGCCAGCAGCTTAATAGGATCTTACAACTATGGCTACACCTTC
TRBV7-2,NA,NA,TRBJ1-6,CASSFKGRGTPNSPLHF,TGTGCCAGCAGCTTTAAGGGCAGGGGCACCCCTAATTCACCCCTCCACTTT
TRBV7-2,NA,few,TRBJ2-7,CASSLGGSYYEQYF,TGTGCCAGCAGCTTAGGGGGATCGTACTACGAGCAGTACTTC
TRBV7-3,NA,NA,TRBJ2-3,CASSLTGDTQYF,TGTGCCAGCAGCTTAACCGGAGATACGCAGTATTTT
TRBV10-2,TRBD2,NA,TRBJ2-5,CASTRLAGAQETQYF,TGCGCCAGCACGCGACTAGCGGGAGCTCAAGAGACCCAGTACTTC
TRBV5-4,NA,NA,TRBJ2-5,CASSRPGLKETQYF,TGTGCCAGCAGCCGCCCCGGCCTCAAAGAGACCCAGTACTTC
TRBV7-2,NA,NA,TRBJ1-5,CASSSRQGQPQHF,TGTGCCAGCAGCTCCCGCCAGGGACAGCCCCAGCATTTT
TRBV7-7,NA,NA,TRBJ2-2,CASSSRLGLSSGAGELFF,TGTGCTAGCAGCTCCCGTCTGGGACTTTCAAGCGGAGCCGGGGAGCTGTTTTTT
TRBV19,NA,NA,TRBJ2-2,CASSIDGANTGELFF,TGTGCCAGTAGTATAGACGGAGCCAACACCGGGGAGCTGTTTTTT
TRBV10-3,TRBD1,NA,TRBJ1-5,CAISWDSRQPQHF,TGTGCCATCAGCTGGGACAGTCGCCAGCCCCAGCATTTT
TRBV21-1,NA,NA,TRBJ2-5,CASIPINRTSGRGGETQYF,TGTGCCAGCATCCCTATCAATAGGACTAGCGGGAGAGGAGGAGAGACCCAGTACTTC
TRBV6-5,NA,NA,TRBJ1-2,CASSNGYTF,TGTGCCAGCAGTAATGGCTACACCTTC
TRBV4-1,TRBD1,once,TRBJ1-4,CASSQEGTGNEKLFF,TGCGCCAGCAGCCAAGAAGGGACAGGGAACGAAAAACTGTTTTTT
TRBV9,TRBD1,NA,TRBJ2-7,CASSTGTGAYEQYF,TGTGCCAGCAGTACCGGGACAGGGGCCTACGAGCAGTACTTC
TRBV18,TRBD1,NA,TRBJ1-1,CASSWTGTNTEAFF,TGTGCCAGCTCCTGGACAGGGACGAACACTGAAGCTTTCTTT
TRBV6-5,NA,NA,TRBJ2-3,CASRELSTDTQYF,TGTGCCAGCAGGGAGCTTAGCACAGATACGCAGTATTTT
TRBV7-9,NA,medium-sized,TRBJ1-2,CASSYVTTRNYGYTF,TGTGCCAGCAGCTATGTCACGACAAGAAACTATGGCTACACCTTC
TRBV5-1,NA,NA,TRBJ1-5,CASSLGTGNQPQHF,TGCGCCAGCAGCCTTGGAACGGGGAATCAGCCCCAGCATTTT
TRBV18,TRBD1,few,TRBJ2-1,CASSLQGAGYNEQFF,TGTGCCAGCTCACTCCAGGGGGCGGGTTACAATGAGCAGTTCTTC